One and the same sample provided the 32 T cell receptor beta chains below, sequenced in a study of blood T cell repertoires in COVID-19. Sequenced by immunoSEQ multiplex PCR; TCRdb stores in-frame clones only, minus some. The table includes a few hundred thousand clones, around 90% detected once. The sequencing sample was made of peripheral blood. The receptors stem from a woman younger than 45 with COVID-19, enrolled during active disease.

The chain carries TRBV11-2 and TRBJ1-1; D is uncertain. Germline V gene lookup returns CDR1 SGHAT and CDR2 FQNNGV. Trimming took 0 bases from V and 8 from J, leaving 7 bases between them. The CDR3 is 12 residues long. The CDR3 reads CASSLERAEAFF. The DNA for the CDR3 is TGTGCCAGCAGCTTAGAGCGGGCCGAAGCTTTCTTT.

CDR3 in amino acids: CASSQGREATF. The CDR3 region has the DNA TGTGCCAGCAGCCAAGGGAGGGAGGCGACCTTC. The chain recombines TRBV14 with TRBJ1-2; D unclear. Germline V lookup: CDR1 SGHDN, CDR2 FVKESK. Trimming shortened V by 1 base and J by 14 bases, and 11 bases separated the two germline ends. This CDR3 has 11 residues.

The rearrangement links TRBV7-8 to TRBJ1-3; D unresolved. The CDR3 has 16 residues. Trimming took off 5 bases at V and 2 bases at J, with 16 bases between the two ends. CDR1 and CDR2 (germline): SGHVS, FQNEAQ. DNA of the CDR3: TGTGCCAGCAGCCGCGACCGAGGCCCGCCTGGAAACACCATATATTTT. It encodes CASSRDRGPPGNTIYF.

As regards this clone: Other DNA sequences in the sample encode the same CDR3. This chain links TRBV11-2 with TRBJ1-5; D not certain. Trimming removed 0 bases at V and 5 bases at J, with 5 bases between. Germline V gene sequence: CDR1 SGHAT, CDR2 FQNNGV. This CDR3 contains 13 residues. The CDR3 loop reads CASSLERDQPQHF. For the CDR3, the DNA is TGTGCCAGCAGCTTAGAGAGGGATCAGCCCCAGCATTTT.

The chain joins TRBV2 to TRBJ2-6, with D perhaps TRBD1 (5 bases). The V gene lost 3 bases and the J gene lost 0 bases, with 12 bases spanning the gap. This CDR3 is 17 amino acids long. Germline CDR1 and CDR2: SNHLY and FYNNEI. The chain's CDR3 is CASSENRLSSGANVLTF. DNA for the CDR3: TGTGCCAGCAGTGAGAACAGGCTTTCCTCTGGGGCCAACGTCCTGACTTTC.

The chain's CDR3 is CASSYSRVGTEKLFF. Here the CDR3 DNA reads TGTGCCAGCAGTTACTCCAGGGTAGGAACTGAAAAACTGTTTTTT. The chain carries TRBV6-5 and TRBJ1-4, with D possibly being TRBD1 (5 bases). Per germline, CDR1 MNHEY and CDR2 SVGAGI. With 0 bases removed from V and 7 bases from J, the gap between germline ends came to 12 bases. The CDR3 spans 15 residues.

The CDR3 DNA follows: TGCGCCAGCAGCTTCCTGACAGGGGGAGAGACCCAGTACTTC. It codes for CASSFLTGGETQYF. The chain has TRBV5-1 and TRBJ2-5; 9 positions match TRBD1. Germline loops: CDR1 SGHRS, CDR2 YFSETQ. The CDR3 is 14 residues long. The ends lost 2 bases at V and 4 bases at J; junction bases unmatched: 3.

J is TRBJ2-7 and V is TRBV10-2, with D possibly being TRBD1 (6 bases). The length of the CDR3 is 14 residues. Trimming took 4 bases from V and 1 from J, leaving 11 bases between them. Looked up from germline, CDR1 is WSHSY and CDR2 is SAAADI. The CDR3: CASSAQGRSYEQYF. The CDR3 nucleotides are TGCGCCAGCAGTGCGCAGGGGCGGTCCTACGAGCAGTACTTC.

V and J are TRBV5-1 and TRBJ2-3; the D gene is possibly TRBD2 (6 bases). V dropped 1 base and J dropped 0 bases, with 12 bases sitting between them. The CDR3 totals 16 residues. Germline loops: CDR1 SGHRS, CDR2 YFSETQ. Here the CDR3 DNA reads TGCGCCAGCAGCTTGTTCGGGACTTCAAGCACAGATACGCAGTATTTT. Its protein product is CASSLFGTSSTDTQYF.

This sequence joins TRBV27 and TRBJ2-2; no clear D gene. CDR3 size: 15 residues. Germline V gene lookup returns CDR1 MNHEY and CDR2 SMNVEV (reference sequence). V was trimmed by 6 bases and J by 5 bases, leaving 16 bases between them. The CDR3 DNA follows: TGTGCCAGCAGATATTTGGGCGATTGGACCGGGGAGCTGTTTTTT. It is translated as CASRYLGDWTGELFF.

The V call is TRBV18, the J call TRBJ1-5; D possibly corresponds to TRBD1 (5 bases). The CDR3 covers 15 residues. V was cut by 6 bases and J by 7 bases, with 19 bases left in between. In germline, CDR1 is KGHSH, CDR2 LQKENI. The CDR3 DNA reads TGTGCCAGCTCCCCGGAGGGGCAGGGCGGCCAGCCCCAGCATTTT. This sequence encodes CASSPEGQGGQPQHF. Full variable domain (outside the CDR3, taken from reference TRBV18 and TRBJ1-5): NAGVMQNPRHLVRRRGQEARLRCSPMKGHSHVYWYRQLPEEGLKFMVYLQKENIIDESGMPKERFSAEFPKEGPSILRIQQVVRGDSAAYFCASSPEGQGGQPQHFGDGTRLSIL.

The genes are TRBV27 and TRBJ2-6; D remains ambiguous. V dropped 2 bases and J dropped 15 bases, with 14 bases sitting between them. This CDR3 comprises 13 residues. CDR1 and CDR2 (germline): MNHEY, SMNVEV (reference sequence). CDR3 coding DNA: TGTGCCAGCAGTTTAAATGTTTTATCGTACCTGACTTTC. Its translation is CASSLNVLSYLTF.

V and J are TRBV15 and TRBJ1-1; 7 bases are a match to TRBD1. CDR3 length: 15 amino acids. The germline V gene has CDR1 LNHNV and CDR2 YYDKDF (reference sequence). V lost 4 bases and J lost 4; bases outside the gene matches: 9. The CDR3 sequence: CATSIRGPLGTEAFF. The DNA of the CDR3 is TGTGCCACCAGCATAAGGGGGCCCTTGGGCACTGAAGCTTTCTTT.

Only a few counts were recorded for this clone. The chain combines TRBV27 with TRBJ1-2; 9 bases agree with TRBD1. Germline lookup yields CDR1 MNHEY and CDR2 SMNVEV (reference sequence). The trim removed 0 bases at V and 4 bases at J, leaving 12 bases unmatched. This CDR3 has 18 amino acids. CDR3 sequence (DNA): TGTGCCAGCAGTTTATCAGGGGGGACAGGGTTGAGTGTCTATGGCTACACCTTC. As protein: CASSLSGGTGLSVYGYTF.

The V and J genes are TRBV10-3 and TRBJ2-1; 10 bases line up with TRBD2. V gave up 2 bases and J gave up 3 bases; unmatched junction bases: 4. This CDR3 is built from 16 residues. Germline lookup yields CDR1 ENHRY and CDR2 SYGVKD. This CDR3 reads CAISEGTSGIYNEQFF. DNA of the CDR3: TGTGCCATCAGTGAGGGAACTAGCGGGATCTACAATGAGCAGTTCTTC.

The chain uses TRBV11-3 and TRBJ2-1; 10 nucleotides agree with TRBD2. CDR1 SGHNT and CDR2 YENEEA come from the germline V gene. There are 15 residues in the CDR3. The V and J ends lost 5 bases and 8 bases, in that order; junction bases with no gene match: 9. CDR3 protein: CASSPGTSVTDEQFF. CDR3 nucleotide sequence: TGTGCCAGCAGCCCCGGGACTAGCGTTACAGATGAGCAGTTCTTC.

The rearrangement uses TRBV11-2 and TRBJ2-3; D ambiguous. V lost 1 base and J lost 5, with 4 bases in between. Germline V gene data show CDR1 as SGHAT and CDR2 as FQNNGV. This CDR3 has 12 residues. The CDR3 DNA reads TGTGCCAGCAGCTTAGGGCAAGATACGCAGTATTTT. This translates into CASSLGQDTQYF.

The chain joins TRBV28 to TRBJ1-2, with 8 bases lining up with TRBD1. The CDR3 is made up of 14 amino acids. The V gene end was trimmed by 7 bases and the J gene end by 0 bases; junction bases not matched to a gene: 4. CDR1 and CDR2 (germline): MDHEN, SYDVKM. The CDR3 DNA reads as TGTGCCAGCACGTACAGGGGGTCTAACTATGGCTACACCTTC. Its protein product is CASTYRGSNYGYTF.

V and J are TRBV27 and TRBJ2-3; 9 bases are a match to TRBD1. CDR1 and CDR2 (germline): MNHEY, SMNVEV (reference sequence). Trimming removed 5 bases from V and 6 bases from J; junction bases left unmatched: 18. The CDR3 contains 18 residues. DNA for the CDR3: TGTGCCAGCAGTCTTCATGGGGGACAGGGTGGTCGTAGGGATACGCAGTATTTT. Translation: CASSLHGGQGGRRDTQYF.

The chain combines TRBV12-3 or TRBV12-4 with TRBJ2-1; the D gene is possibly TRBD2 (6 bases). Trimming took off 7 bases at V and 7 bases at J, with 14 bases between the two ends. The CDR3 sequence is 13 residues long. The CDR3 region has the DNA TGTGCCAGCACCACGGTCCGGGAGAATGAGCAGTTCTTC. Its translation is CASTTVRENEQFF.

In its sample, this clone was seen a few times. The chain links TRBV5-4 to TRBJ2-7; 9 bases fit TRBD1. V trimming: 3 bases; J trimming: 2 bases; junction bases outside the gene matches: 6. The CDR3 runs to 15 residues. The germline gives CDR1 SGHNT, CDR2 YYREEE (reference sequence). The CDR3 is CASSSPGQGPYEQYF. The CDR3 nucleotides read TGTGCCAGCAGCTCGCCGGGACAGGGACCCTACGAGCAGTACTTC. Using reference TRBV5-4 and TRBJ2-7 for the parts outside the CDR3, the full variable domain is ETGVTQSPTHLIKTRGQQVTLRCSSQSGHNTVSWYQQALGQGPQFIFQYYREEENGRGNFPPRFSGLQFPNYSSELNVNALELDDSALYLCASSSPGQGPYEQYFGPGTRLTVT.

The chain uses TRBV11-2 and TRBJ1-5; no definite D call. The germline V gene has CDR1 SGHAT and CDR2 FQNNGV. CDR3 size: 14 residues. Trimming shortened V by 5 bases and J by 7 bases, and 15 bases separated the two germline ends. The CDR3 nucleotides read TGTGCCAGCAGCCCCGAGGGAAGGTTGCAGCCCCAGCATTTT. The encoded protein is CASSPEGRLQPQHF. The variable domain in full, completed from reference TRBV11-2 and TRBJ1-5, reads EAGVAQSPRYKIIEKRQSVAFWCNPISGHATLYWYQQILGQGPKLLIQFQNNGVVDDSQLPKDRFSAERLKGVDSTLKIQPAKLEDSAVYLCASSPEGRLQPQHFGDGTRLSIL.

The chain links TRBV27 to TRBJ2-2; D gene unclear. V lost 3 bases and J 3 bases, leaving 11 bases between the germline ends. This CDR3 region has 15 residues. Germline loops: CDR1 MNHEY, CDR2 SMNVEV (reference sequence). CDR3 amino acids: CASSFNFGDTGELFF. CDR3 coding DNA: TGTGCCAGCAGTTTTAATTTCGGTGACACCGGGGAGCTGTTTTTT.

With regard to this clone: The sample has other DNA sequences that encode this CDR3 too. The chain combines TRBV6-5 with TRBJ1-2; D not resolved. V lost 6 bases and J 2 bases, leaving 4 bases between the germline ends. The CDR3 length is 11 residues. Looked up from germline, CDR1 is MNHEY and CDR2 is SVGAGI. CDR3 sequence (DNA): TGTGCCAGCAGACTCAACTATGGCTACACCTTC. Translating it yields CASRLNYGYTF.

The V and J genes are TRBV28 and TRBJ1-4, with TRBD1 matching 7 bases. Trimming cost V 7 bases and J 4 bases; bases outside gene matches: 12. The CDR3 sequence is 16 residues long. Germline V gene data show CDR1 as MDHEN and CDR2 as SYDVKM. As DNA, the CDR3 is TGTGCCAGCACCAAACCCAAAGGGGACAGTAATGAAAAACTGTTTTTT. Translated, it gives CASTKPKGDSNEKLFF.

Here the CDR3 DNA reads TGTGCCGTCAACAGGGGAGTGAACACTGAAGCTTTCTTT. Translation gives CAVNRGVNTEAFF. The chain couples TRBV6-5 to TRBJ1-1, with 7 bases identical to TRBD1. The germline V gene has CDR1 MNHEY and CDR2 SVGAGI. The CDR3 is made up of 13 amino acids. The junction had 6 bases not matched to a gene; V was cut back by 11 bases and J by 0 bases.

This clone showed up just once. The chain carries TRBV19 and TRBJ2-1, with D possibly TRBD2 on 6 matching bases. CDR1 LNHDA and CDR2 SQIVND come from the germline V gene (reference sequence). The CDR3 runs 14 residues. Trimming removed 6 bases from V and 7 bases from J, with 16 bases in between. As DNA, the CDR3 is TGTGCCAGTAGGGGGGAGGCGTCGGGAAATGAGCAGTTCTTC. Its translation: CASRGEASGNEQFF.

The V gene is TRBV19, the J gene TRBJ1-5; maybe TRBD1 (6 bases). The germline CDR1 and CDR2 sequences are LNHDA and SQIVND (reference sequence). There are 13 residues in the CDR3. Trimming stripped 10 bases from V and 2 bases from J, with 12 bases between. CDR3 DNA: TGTGCCACCTCACAGGGCGGCAATCAGCCCCAGCATTTT. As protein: CATSQGGNQPQHF. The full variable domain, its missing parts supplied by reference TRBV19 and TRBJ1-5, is DGGITQSPKYLFRKEGQNVTLSCEQNLNHDAMYWYRQDPGQGLRLIYYSQIVNDFQKGDIAEGYSVSREKKESFPLTVTSAQKNPTAFYLCATSQGGNQPQHFGDGTRLSIL.

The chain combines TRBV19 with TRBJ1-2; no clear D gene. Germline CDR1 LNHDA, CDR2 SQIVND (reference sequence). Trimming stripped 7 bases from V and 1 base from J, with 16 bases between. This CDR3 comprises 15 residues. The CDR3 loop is CASTRKGSDNYGYTF. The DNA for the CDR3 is TGTGCCAGTACCCGGAAAGGGAGTGATAACTATGGCTACACCTTC.

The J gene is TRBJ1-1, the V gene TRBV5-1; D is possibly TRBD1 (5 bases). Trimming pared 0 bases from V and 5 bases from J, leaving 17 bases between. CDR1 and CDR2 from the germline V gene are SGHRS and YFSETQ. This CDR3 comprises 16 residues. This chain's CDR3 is CASSLAGETRNTEAFF. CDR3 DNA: TGCGCCAGCAGCTTGGCGGGGGAGACGAGAAATACTGAAGCTTTCTTT.

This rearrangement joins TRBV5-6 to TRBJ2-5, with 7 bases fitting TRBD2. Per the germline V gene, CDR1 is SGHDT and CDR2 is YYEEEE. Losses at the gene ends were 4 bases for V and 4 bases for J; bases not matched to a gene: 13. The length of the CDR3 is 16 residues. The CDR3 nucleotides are TGTGCCAGCAGCGCAGGAACGGGGGGAAGGGGAGAGACCCAGTACTTC. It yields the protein CASSAGTGGRGETQYF.

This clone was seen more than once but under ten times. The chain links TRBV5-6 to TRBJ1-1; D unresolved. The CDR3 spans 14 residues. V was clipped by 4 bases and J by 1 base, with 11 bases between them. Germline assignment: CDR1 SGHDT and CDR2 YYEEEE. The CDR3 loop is CASSRGLSNTEAFF. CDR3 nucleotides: TGTGCCAGCAGCCGAGGACTTTCGAACACTGAAGCTTTCTTT.